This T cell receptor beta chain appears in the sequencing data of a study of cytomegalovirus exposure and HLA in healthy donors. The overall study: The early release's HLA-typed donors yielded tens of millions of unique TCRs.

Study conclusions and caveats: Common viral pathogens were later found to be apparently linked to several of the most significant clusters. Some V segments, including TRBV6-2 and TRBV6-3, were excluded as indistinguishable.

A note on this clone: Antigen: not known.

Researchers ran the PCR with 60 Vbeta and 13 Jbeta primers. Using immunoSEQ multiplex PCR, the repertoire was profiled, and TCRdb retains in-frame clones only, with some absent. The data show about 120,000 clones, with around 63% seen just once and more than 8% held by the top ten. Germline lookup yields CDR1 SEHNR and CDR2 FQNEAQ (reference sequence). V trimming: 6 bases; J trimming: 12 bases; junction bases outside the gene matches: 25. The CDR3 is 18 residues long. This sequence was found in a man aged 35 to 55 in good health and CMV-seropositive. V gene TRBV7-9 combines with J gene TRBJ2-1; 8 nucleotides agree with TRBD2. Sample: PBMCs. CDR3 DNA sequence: TGTGCCAGCAGGAAGCTGAGTGTGGGAGGACTAGCCTCTCGGGGGCAGTTCTTC. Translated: CASRKLSVGGLASRGQFF.